This entry concerns a single T cell receptor beta chain. The repertoire was sequenced with immunoSEQ multiplex PCR; TCRdb's copy has only in-frame clones and lacks some. The table shows 100,000 or so clones, with 90% to 97% occurring only once. These data come from a study of technical replicates of blood from a few donors. The clonotype was recovered from a human donor in good health. The sample taken for sequencing was T cells isolated from PBMCs.

The CDR3 protein is CASSRASGANVLTF. CDR3 sequence (DNA): TGCGCCAGCAGCAGAGCCTCTGGGGCCAACGTCCTGACTTTC. The chain is built from TRBV4-3 and TRBJ2-6; D unclear. The V gene lost 5 bases and the J gene lost 0 bases, with 5 bases spanning the gap. The CDR3 has 14 amino acids. Germline lookup yields CDR1 LGHNA and CDR2 YSLEER.